The entry below gives a single T cell receptor (beta chain) sequence along with its context. It was during active infection that Seattle patients were enrolled and then longitudinally followed. These data come from a study of blood T cell repertoires in COVID-19. Study information: Researchers got acute and convalescent COVID-19 samples from the United States, Italy and Spain.

Source study methods: Quantification of nucleated cells was approximated via reference gene primer amplification. Clones were sequenced by immunoSEQ multiplex PCR, and TCRdb holds only the in-frame ones, with some missing. V and J calls and clone size are as listed in that table; D and trimming were resolved from the DNA. The table lists fewer than 350,000 clones, roughly 87% of them singletons. The germline CDR1 and CDR2 sequences are SGHTA and FQGNSA. The CDR3 loop spans 16 amino acids. The V and J ends lost 3 bases and 0 bases respectively, with 14 bases between them. Input material: peripheral blood. This chain connects TRBV7-2 to TRBJ1-1; D call uncertain. The TCR originated in a man aged 25-40 years with COVID-19, enrolled during active disease. The DNA of the CDR3 is TGTGCCAGCAGCTTCAAGTCGTGGCAGGTGAACACTGAAGCTTTCTTT. Its protein is CASSFKSWQVNTEAFF.